This T cell receptor beta chain is drawn from a study of early T cells in non-severe SARS-CoV-2 infection. Looking at the study overall: Alpha and beta chains were unpaired, from unsorted whole-blood bulk RNA. Study observations and caveats: Private and CD4 specificities were missed by VDJdb matching, skewed to anti-spike CD8.

The TCR library protocol attached unique molecular identifiers to the individual cDNA molecules. TCRdb re-called the 5' RACE reads with MiXCR, one entry per CDR3 protein. The sample yields about 130,000 distinct CDR3 sequences, more than 13% seen once. This clonotype was seen only a few times. Its antigen is still unknown. V was shortened by 0 bases and J by 0 bases, with 12 bases between the two germline ends. Per germline, CDR1 SGDLS and CDR2 YYNGEE. This CDR3 is 16 amino acids long. This sequence joins TRBV9 and TRBJ1-1; no firm D call. The clonotype originates from an adult who was a healthcare worker with PCR-confirmed SARS-CoV-2 infection or an uninfected control (not recorded which). Sequencing input: whole blood. The CDR3 bases are TGTGCCAGCAGCGTAGATTCGACGGTTATGAACACTGAAGCTTTCTTT. Translated, it gives CASSVDSTVMNTEAFF.